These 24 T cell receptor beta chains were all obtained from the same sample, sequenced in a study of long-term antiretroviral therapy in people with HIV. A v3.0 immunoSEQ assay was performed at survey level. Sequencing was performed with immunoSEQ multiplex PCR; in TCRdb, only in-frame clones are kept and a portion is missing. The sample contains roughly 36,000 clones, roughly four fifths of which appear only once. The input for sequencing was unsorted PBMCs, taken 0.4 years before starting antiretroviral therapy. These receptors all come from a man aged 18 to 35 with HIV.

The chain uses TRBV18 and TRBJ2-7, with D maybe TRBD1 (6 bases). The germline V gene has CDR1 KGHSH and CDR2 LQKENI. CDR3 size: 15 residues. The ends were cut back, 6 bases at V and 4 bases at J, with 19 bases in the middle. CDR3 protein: CASSPSVDRAYEQYF. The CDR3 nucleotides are TGTGCCAGCTCGCCGTCTGTGGACAGAGCTTACGAGCAGTACTTC.

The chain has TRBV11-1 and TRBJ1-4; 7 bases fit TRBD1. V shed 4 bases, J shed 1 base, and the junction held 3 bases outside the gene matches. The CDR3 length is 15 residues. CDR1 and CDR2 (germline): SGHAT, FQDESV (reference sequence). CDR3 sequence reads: CASSSSGGTNEKLFF. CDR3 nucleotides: TGTGCCAGCAGCTCCTCAGGGGGAACTAATGAAAAACTGTTTTTT.

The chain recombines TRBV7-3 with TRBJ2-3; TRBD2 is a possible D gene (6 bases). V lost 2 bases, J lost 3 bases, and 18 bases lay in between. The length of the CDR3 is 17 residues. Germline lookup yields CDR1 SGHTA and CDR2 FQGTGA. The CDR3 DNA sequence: TGTGCCAGCAGCTTATCCTGGGAGGCTGACGAAACAGATACGCAGTATTTT. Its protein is CASSLSWEADETDTQYF.

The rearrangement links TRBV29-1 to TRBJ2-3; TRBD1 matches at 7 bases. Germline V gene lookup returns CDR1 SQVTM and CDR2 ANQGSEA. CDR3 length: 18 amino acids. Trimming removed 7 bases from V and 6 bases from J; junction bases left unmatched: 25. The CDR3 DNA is TGCAGCGCCCAAGGGGTAGGATCGCGCACTCCCAGGGGGGATACGCAGTATTTT. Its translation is CSAQGVGSRTPRGDTQYF.

The CDR3 here is CASRSGSFSYNEQFF. CDR3 DNA: TGTGCCAGCAGGAGCGGGAGTTTCTCCTACAATGAGCAGTTCTTC. The chain joins TRBV27 to TRBJ2-1; TRBD2 matches 8 bases. The germline gives CDR1 MNHEY, CDR2 SMNVEV (reference sequence). Trimming took 6 bases from V and 0 from J; bases not matched to a gene: 4. The CDR3 is 15 amino acids.

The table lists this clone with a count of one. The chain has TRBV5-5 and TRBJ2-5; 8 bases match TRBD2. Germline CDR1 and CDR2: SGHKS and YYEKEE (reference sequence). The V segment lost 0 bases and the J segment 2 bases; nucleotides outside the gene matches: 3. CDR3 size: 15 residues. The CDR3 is CASSLVVAGQETQYF. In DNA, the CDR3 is TGTGCCAGCAGCTTGGTGGTAGCGGGACAAGAGACCCAGTACTTC.

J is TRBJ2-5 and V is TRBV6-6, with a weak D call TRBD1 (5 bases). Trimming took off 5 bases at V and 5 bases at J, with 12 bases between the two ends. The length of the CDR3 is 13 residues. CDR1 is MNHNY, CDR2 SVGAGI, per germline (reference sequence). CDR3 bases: TGTGCCAGCAGTAGGGGTTGGAAGGAGACCCAGTACTTC. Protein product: CASSRGWKETQYF.

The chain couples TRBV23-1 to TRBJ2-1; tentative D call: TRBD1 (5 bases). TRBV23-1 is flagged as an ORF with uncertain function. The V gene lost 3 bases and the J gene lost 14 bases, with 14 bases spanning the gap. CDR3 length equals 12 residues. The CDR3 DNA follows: TGCGCCAGCAGTCACTGGTGCAGGGTGGAGTTCTTC. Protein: CASSHWCRVEFF.

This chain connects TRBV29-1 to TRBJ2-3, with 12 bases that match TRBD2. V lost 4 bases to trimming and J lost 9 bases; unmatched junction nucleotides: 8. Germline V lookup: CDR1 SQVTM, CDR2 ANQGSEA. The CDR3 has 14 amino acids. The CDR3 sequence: CSVGGPSGRATQYF. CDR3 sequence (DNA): TGCAGCGTTGGGGGCCCTAGCGGGAGGGCAACGCAGTATTTT.

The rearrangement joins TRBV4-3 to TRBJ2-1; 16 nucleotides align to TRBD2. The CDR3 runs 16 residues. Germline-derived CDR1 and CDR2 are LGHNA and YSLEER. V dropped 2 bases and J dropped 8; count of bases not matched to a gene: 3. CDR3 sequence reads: CASSQPGLAGGDEQFF. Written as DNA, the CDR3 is TGCGCCAGCAGCCAACCGGGACTAGCGGGAGGGGATGAGCAGTTCTTC.

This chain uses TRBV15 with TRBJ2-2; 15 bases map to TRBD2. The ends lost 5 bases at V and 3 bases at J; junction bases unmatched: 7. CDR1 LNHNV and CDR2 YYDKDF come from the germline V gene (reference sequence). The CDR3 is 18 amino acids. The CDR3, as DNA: TGTGCCACCAGCTCGAGGACTAGCGGGAGGGCGGACACCGGGGAGCTGTTTTTT. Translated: CATSSRTSGRADTGELFF.

The CDR3 DNA is TGTGCCAGCAGCGGGGGCTCTGGGGCCAACGTCCTGACTTTC. Encoded protein: CASSGGSGANVLTF. This chain connects TRBV9 to TRBJ2-6, with unresolved D. The V end was cut by 3 bases, the J end by 0 bases, with 4 bases between. Germline CDR1 is SGDLS and CDR2 is YYNGEE. The CDR3 has 14 residues.

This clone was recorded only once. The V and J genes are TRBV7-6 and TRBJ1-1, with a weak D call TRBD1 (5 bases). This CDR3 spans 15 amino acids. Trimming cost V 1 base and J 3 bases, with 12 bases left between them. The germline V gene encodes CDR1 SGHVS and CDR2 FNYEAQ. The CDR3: CASSLVSSGDTEAFF. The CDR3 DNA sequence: TGTGCCAGCAGCTTAGTATCGTCGGGGGACACTGAAGCTTTCTTT.

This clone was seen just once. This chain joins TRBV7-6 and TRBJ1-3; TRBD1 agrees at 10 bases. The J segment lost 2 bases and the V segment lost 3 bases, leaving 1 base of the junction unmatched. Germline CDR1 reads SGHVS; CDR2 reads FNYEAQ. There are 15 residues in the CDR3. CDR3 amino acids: CASSLGTGAGNTIYF. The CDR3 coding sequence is TGTGCCAGCAGCTTGGGGACAGGGGCTGGAAACACCATATATTTT.

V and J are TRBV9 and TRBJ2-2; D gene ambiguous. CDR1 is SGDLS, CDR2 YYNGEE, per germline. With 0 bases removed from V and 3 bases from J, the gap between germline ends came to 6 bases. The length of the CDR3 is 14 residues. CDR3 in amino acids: CASSVASHTGELFF. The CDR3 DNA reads TGTGCCAGCAGCGTAGCGAGCCACACCGGGGAGCTGTTTTTT.

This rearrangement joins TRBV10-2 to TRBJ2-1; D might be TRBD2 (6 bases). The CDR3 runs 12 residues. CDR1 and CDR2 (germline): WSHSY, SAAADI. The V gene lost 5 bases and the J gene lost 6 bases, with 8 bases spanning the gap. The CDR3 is CASSSGGNEQFF. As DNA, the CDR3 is TGCGCCAGCAGTTCCGGGGGCAATGAGCAGTTCTTC.

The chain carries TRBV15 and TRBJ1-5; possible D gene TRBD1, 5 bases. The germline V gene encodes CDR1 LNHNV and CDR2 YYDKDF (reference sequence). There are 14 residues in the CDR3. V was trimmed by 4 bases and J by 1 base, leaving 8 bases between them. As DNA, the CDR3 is TGTGCCACCAGCAAAGGGGACAGCAATCAGCCCCAGCATTTT. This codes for CATSKGDSNQPQHF.

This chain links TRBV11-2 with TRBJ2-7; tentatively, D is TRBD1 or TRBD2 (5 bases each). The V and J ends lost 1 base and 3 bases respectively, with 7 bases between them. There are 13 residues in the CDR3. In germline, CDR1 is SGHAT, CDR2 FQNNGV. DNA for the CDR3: TGTGCCAGCAGCTTAGGGGACCTCTACGAGCAGTACTTC. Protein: CASSLGDLYEQYF.

As DNA, the CDR3 is TGCGCCAGCACGAAACAGGGAGCCTTCACAGATACGCAGTATTTT. Its protein product is CASTKQGAFTDTQYF. The chain employs TRBV4-1 and TRBJ2-3; possibly TRBD1 for D (6 bases). Looked up from germline, CDR1 is MGHRA and CDR2 is YSYEKL. The CDR3 is 15 residues long. V lost 7 bases and J lost 2, with 16 bases in between.

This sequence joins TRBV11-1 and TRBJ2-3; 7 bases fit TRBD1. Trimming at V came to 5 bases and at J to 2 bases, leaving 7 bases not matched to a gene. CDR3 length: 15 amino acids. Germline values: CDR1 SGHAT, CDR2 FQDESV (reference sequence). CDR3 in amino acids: CASSLTGVFTDTQYF. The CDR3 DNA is TGTGCCAGCAGCCTAACAGGGGTCTTCACAGATACGCAGTATTTT.

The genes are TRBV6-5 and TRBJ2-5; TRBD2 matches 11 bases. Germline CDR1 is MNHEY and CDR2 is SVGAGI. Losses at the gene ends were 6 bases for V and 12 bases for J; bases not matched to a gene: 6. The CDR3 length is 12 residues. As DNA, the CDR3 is TGTGCCAGCAGACAACCGGGACTAGCGGAGTACTTC. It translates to CASRQPGLAEYF.

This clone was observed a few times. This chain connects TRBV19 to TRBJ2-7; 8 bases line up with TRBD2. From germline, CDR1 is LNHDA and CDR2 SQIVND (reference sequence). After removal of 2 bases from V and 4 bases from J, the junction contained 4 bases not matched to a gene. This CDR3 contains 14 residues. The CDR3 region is CASSISGGEYEQYF. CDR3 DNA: TGTGCCAGTAGTATAAGCGGGGGAGAATACGAGCAGTACTTC.

The CDR3 sequence is CAITEGQGGTEAFF. As DNA, the CDR3 is TGTGCCATCACCGAAGGACAGGGAGGTACTGAAGCTTTCTTT. The chain joins TRBV10-3 to TRBJ1-1; 8 bases are a match to TRBD1. The trim removed 7 bases at V and 5 bases at J, leaving 9 bases unmatched. The germline CDR1 and CDR2 sequences are ENHRY and SYGVKD. This CDR3 contains 14 residues.

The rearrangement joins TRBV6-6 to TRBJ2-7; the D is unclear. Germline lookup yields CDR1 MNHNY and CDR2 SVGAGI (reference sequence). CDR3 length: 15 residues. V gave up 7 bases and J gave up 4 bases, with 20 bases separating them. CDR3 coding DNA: TGTGCCAGCAATAAACGGGCCGACTCCTTTTACGAGCAGTACTTC. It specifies CASNKRADSFYEQYF.